What follows are 3 T cell receptor beta chains derived from one specimen sequenced in a study of CD8+CD57+ T cells in acquired aplastic anemia. Before being chosen for sequencing, patients had shown CD8+CD57+ cell expansion by flow cytometry. Investigators profiled TCR beta VDJ and CDR3 from genomic DNA template. TCRdb used MiXCR to reprocess the reads, holding one entry per CDR3 protein. The sample carries more than 250,000 distinct CDR3 sequences, 70% to 85% recorded once. The sample consisted of sorted CD4+, CD8+, or CD8+CD57+ T cells (not recorded which) from PBMCs. These receptors originate from a human donor with aplastic anemia.

This clonotype occurred once. A junction end diverges from the germline sequence, so it may reflect a read error. CDR3 loop: CATLAGDTGKQFF. The DNA for the CDR3 is TGTGCCACCTTGGCAGGGGACACCGGTAAGCAGTTTTTT. The chain recombines TRBV24-1 with TRBJ2-3, with a possible D match to TRBD1 (6 bases). The length of the CDR3 is 13 residues. In germline, CDR1 is KGHDR, CDR2 SFDVKD.

The V call is TRBV9, the J call TRBJ2-3; D not resolved. The CDR3 extends over 14 amino acids. CDR1 and CDR2 from the germline V gene are SGDLS and YYNGEE. Trimming stripped 4 bases from V and 4 bases from J, with 13 bases between. The DNA of the CDR3 is TGTGCCAGCAGCTTGAGTGGTGAGGCAGATACGCAGTATTTT. Protein product: CASSLSGEADTQYF.

J is TRBJ1-2 and V is TRBV7-8; the D is unclear. There are 17 residues in the CDR3. V lost 5 bases, J lost 7 bases, and 26 bases lay in between. Per the germline V gene, CDR1 is SGHVS and CDR2 is FQNEAQ. For the CDR3, the DNA is TGTGCCAGCAGCGTACATGATGTCGAGAGAGCCGTTGCTGGCTACACCTTC. Protein product: CASSVHDVERAVAGYTF.